These 28 T cell receptor beta chains share one sample of origin, sequenced in a study of cytomegalovirus exposure and HLA in healthy donors (dated by TCRdb to the late 2010s). The receptor library was made with the immunoSEQ multiplex PCR assay. For the multiplex PCR, a mixture combining 60 forward primers for TCR Vbeta segments and 13 reverse primers for TCR Jbeta segments was used. TCRdb holds this immuneACCESS table with in-frame rearrangements only. Some clones are missing; in checked studies, unresolved V genes explain under half, and the rest has no known cause. The sample table shows around 120,000 clones, and less than 85% are seen once. Less than 4.5% of the sample is taken by the ten largest. The sample taken for sequencing was PBMCs. The receptors were gathered from a woman aged 40-49 years in good health and CMV-seronegative.

The chain joins TRBV29-1 to TRBJ1-1; TRBD1 agrees at 9 bases. The CDR3 is made up of 13 amino acids. Trimming removed 2 bases from V and 4 bases from J; junction bases left unmatched: 2. Germline V lookup: CDR1 SQVTM, CDR2 ANQGSEA. The CDR3 DNA reads as TGCAGCGTTGAAAAACAGGGGGCCACTGAAGCTTTCTTT. It yields the protein CSVEKQGATEAFF.

The chain carries TRBV6-5 and TRBJ2-1; tentatively, D is TRBD2 (6 bases). The V gene's germline CDR1 is MNHEY and CDR2 SVGAGI. The CDR3 totals 15 residues. Trimming pared 0 bases from V and 7 bases from J, leaving 13 bases between. The CDR3: CASSYSGGAGNEQFF. Here the CDR3 DNA reads TGTGCCAGCAGTTACTCCGGCGGGGCGGGGAATGAGCAGTTCTTC.

The chain recombines TRBV27 with TRBJ2-4, with TRBD2 matching over 7 bases. The germline V gene encodes CDR1 MNHEY and CDR2 SMNVEV (reference sequence). The CDR3 loop spans 19 amino acids. Trimming removed 2 bases from V and 3 bases from J; junction bases left unmatched: 16. The CDR3, as DNA: TGTGCCAGCAGTTTAGGCCCTCCGGGACTAAGCCCAGTCAAAAACATTCAGTACTTC. This codes for CASSLGPPGLSPVKNIQYF.

In this sample, this clone turned up a few times. V gene TRBV4-3 combines with J gene TRBJ2-1, with 12 positions matching TRBD2. The ends lost 0 bases at V and 16 bases at J; junction bases unmatched: 10. The germline CDR1 and CDR2 sequences are LGHNA and YSLEER. The CDR3 consists of 15 residues. The CDR3 region is CASSQDLGLAGGHFF. For the CDR3, the DNA is TGCGCCAGCAGCCAAGATCTCGGTCTAGCGGGGGGGCACTTCTTC.

This rearrangement joins TRBV7-9 to TRBJ2-1; 13 bases match TRBD2. Germline values: CDR1 SEHNR, CDR2 FQNEAQ (reference sequence). Trimming removed 5 bases from V and 9 bases from J; junction bases left unmatched: 7. There are 15 residues in the CDR3. The CDR3 is CASSPPGTSGIEQFF. The CDR3 coding sequence is TGTGCCAGCAGCCCTCCCGGGACTAGCGGGATTGAGCAGTTCTTC.

The rearrangement uses TRBV6-5 and TRBJ2-5; 13 bases are shared with TRBD2. The CDR3 loop spans 15 amino acids. V lost 5 bases, J lost 13 bases, and 13 bases stayed unmatched. From germline, CDR1 is MNHEY and CDR2 SVGAGI. The CDR3 nucleotides are TGTGCCAGCAGTACGGGACTAGCGGGAAGATCCCTCTCGTACTTC. Protein product: CASSTGLAGRSLSYF.

This chain connects TRBV2 to TRBJ2-3, with a possible D match to TRBD2 (6 bases). The V end was cut by 2 bases, the J end by 0 bases, with 24 bases between. Germline V gives CDR1 SNHLY, CDR2 FYNNEI. The CDR3 consists of 20 residues. CDR3 bases: TGTGCCAGCAGTGAAAGGGGAGGCAGGTGGGAGAAGACTAGCACAGATACGCAGTATTTT. Translating gives CASSERGGRWEKTSTDTQYF.

The chain recombines TRBV7-9 with TRBJ1-5; D perhaps matches TRBD1 (6 bases). The CDR3 is 16 amino acids. V gave up 4 bases and J gave up 2 bases, with 15 bases separating them. CDR1 is SEHNR, CDR2 FQNEAQ, per germline (reference sequence). CDR3 amino acids: CASSYQGRGGNQPQHF. The DNA of the CDR3 is TGTGCCAGCAGCTACCAGGGGAGGGGGGGCAATCAGCCCCAGCATTTT.

J is TRBJ1-2 and V is TRBV25-1, with D possibly being TRBD1 (6 bases). Trimming removed 5 bases from V and 8 bases from J, with 15 bases in between. There are 13 residues in the CDR3. Germline-derived CDR1 and CDR2 are MGHDK and SYGVNS. Here the CDR3 reads CASSQTGSNGYTF. DNA for the CDR3: TGTGCCAGCAGTCAAACAGGGTCTAACGGCTACACCTTC.

The chain recombines TRBV7-3 with TRBJ2-1; D may be TRBD2 (5 bases). The CDR3 totals 15 residues. Germline V gene sequence: CDR1 SGHTA, CDR2 FQGTGA. Deletions cut 6 bases from V and 1 base from J, with 13 bases between. DNA of the CDR3: TGTGCCAGCAGTGCCCAACCGGGGTCCTACAATGAGCAGTTCTTC. Protein sequence: CASSAQPGSYNEQFF. Using reference TRBV7-3 and TRBJ2-1 for the parts outside the CDR3, the full variable domain is GAGVSQTPSNKVTEKGKYVELRCDPISGHTALYWYRQSLGQGPEFLIYFQGTGAADDSGLPNDRFFAVRPEGSVSTLKIQRTERGDSAVYLCASSAQPGSYNEQFFGPGTRLTVL.

V is TRBV6-6 and J is TRBJ2-2; D is undetermined. Germline CDR1 is MNHNY and CDR2 is SVGAGI (reference sequence). The CDR3 is made up of 12 amino acids. V was trimmed by 2 bases and J by 5 bases, leaving 3 bases between them. CDR3 DNA: TGTGCCAGCAGTTACGAGACCGGGGAGCTGTTTTTT. Translating gives CASSYETGELFF.

J is TRBJ1-4 and V is TRBV28; 9 bases map to TRBD1. Germline CDR1 and CDR2: MDHEN and SYDVKM. After removal of 3 bases from V and 8 bases from J, the junction contained 7 bases not matched to a gene. The CDR3 runs to 15 residues. The CDR3 bases are TGTGCCAGCAGTTTCGGGACAGGGAGCGGGGAAAAACTGTTTTTT. This codes for CASSFGTGSGEKLFF.

V is TRBV2 and J is TRBJ1-1; D is uncertain. This CDR3 has 13 amino acids. Trimming left V 6 bases short and J 0 bases short, with 8 bases between. Per the germline V gene, CDR1 is SNHLY and CDR2 is FYNNEI. CDR3 coding DNA: TGTGCCAGCAGCCAGGATTTGAACACTGAAGCTTTCTTT. As protein: CASSQDLNTEAFF.

This clone was seen more than once but under ten times. J is TRBJ2-1 and V is TRBV19, with D perhaps TRBD1 (6 bases). This CDR3 is built from 12 residues. Germline V gene data show CDR1 as LNHDA and CDR2 as SQIVND (reference sequence). Deletions cut 8 bases from V and 8 bases from J, with 13 bases between. CDR3 nucleotide sequence: TGTGCCAGTGGTACAGGGAACCATGAGCAGTTCTTC. This encodes CASGTGNHEQFF. Full variable domain (missing parts from reference TRBV19 and TRBJ2-1): DGGITQSPKYLFRKEGQNVTLSCEQNLNHDAMYWYRQDPGQGLRLIYYSQIVNDFQKGDIAEGYSVSREKKESFPLTVTSAQKNPTAFYLCASGTGNHEQFFGPGTRLTVL.

V is TRBV7-9 and J is TRBJ1-6; no clear D. V was pared by 5 bases and J by 14 bases, with 10 bases between. The CDR3 covers 11 residues. Germline V gene data show CDR1 as SEHNR and CDR2 as FQNEAQ (reference sequence). The CDR3 reads CASSPLTTLHF. The CDR3 DNA sequence: TGTGCCAGCAGCCCACTTACCACCCTCCACTTT. Filled out from reference TRBV7-9 and TRBJ1-6, the complete variable domain reads DTGVSQNPRHKITKRGQNVTFRCDPISEHNRLYWYRQTLGQGPEFLTYFQNEAQLEKSRLLSDRFSAERPKGSFSTLEIQRTEQGDSAMYLCASSPLTTLHFGNGTRLTVT.

This clone showed up just a few times. The chain links TRBV29-1 to TRBJ2-1; 8 nucleotides agree with TRBD2. From germline, CDR1 is SQVTM and CDR2 ANQGSEA. There are 15 residues in the CDR3. J lost 2 bases, V lost 6 bases, and 9 bases had no gene match. This chain's CDR3 is CSVQSGTRPYNEQFF. CDR3 nucleotides: TGCAGCGTCCAATCCGGGACTAGGCCCTACAATGAGCAGTTCTTC.

In its sample, this clone was seen once. The CDR3 DNA is TGTGCCAGCAGCGGCCACGGACAGGGAAAGCAGTACTTC. Its translation is CASSGHGQGKQYF. The V and J genes are TRBV9 and TRBJ2-7, with 8 bases matching TRBD1. The CDR3 runs 13 residues. Trimming took 3 bases from V and 8 from J; bases not matched to a gene: 7. The germline CDR1 and CDR2 sequences are SGDLS and YYNGEE.

This chain links TRBV4-1 with TRBJ2-1; 13 bases are shared with TRBD2. CDR1 is MGHRA and CDR2 is YSYEKL in the germline V gene. This CDR3 region has 18 residues. The V gene end was trimmed by 6 bases and the J gene end by 4 bases; junction bases not matched to a gene: 12. DNA of the CDR3: TGCGCCAGCAGTGTTGTACTAGCGGGGGGGGGCGGTTACAATGAGCAGTTCTTC. Translated, it gives CASSVVLAGGGGYNEQFF.

The rearrangement joins TRBV9 to TRBJ1-1, with D possibly TRBD1 on 5 matching bases. The CDR3 is made up of 15 amino acids. Per germline, CDR1 SGDLS and CDR2 YYNGEE. V lost 4 bases and J lost 3, with 16 bases in between. As DNA, the CDR3 is TGTGCCAGCAGCATCGGGCCCGGGGGGTACACTGAAGCTTTCTTT. This translates into CASSIGPGGYTEAFF. The whole variable domain, remainder taken from reference TRBV9 and TRBJ1-1, is DSGVTQTPKHLITATGQRVTLRCSPRSGDLSVYWYQQSLDQGLQFLIQYYNGEERAKGNILERFSAQQFPDLHSELNLSSLELGDSALYFCASSIGPGGYTEAFFGQGTRLTVV.

The rearrangement links TRBV29-1 to TRBJ1-1, with D possibly matching TRBD1 (5 bases). Germline V lookup: CDR1 SQVTM, CDR2 ANQGSEA. The CDR3 is 13 amino acids. The V gene lost 4 bases and the J gene lost 6 bases, with 15 bases spanning the gap. The CDR3 spells CSVGGVRGSEAFF. The CDR3 nucleotides are TGCAGCGTTGGTGGGGTAAGGGGATCTGAAGCTTTCTTT.

The gene calls are TRBV2 and TRBJ2-1; a possible D gene is TRBD1 (6 bases). Germline V gene data show CDR1 as SNHLY and CDR2 as FYNNEI. V was pared by 5 bases and J by 6 bases, with 14 bases between. The CDR3 contains 14 residues. In DNA, the CDR3 is TGTGCCAGCAGTAATAACCACAGGGTCAATGAGCAGTTCTTC. Translating gives CASSNNHRVNEQFF.

V is TRBV4-3 and J is TRBJ2-3, with D unresolved. The CDR3 runs to 15 residues. Germline values: CDR1 LGHNA, CDR2 YSLEER. The V end was cut by 1 base, the J end by 2 bases, with 10 bases between. The CDR3 protein is CASSQGSQHTDTQYF. The CDR3 coding sequence is TGCGCCAGCAGCCAAGGCTCCCAACACACAGATACGCAGTATTTT.

The chain links TRBV29-1 to TRBJ1-4; TRBD1 aligns across 8 bases. Germline CDR1 is SQVTM and CDR2 is ANQGSEA. V dropped 6 bases and J dropped 7; count of bases not matched to a gene: 7. The CDR3 contains 13 residues. CDR3 sequence (DNA): TGCAGCGTCCAGGGGGCCTATGGTGAAAAACTGTTTTTT. It is translated as CSVQGAYGEKLFF. The entire variable domain, with the rest obtained from reference TRBV29-1 and TRBJ1-4, is as follows: SAVISQKPSRDICQRGTSLTIQCQVDSQVTMMFWYRQQPGQSLTLIATANQGSEATYESGFVIDKFPISRPNLTFSTLTVSNMSPEDSSIYLCSVQGAYGEKLFFGSGTQLSVL.

The chain is built from TRBV30 and TRBJ2-7; perhaps TRBD2 as D (7 bases). Germline CDR1 and CDR2: GTSNPN and SVGIG (reference sequence). The ends were cut back, 3 bases at V and 10 bases at J, with 19 bases in the middle. The CDR3 covers 13 residues. As DNA, the CDR3 is TGTGCCTGGAGCGGAGAAGGGGGGGGAATCCAGTACTTC. This encodes CAWSGEGGGIQYF.

This sequence joins TRBV5-5 and TRBJ2-3; 11 bases are a match to TRBD2. Germline CDR1 SGHKS, CDR2 YYEKEE (reference sequence). The CDR3 runs 17 residues. The V and J ends lost 4 bases and 5 bases, in that order; junction bases with no gene match: 12. For the CDR3, the DNA is TGTGCCAGCAGCACTATACTAGCGGGAGTTGCTAAAGATACGCAGTATTTT. It codes for CASSTILAGVAKDTQYF. The full variable domain, rest sourced from reference TRBV5-5 and TRBJ2-3, is DAGVTQSPTHLIKTRGQQVTLRCSPISGHKSVSWYQQVLGQGPQFIFQYYEKEERGRGNFPDRFSARQFPNYSSELNVNALLLGDSALYLCASSTILAGVAKDTQYFGPGTRLTVL.

The rearrangement joins TRBV25-1 to TRBJ2-2; TRBD2 is a possible D gene (6 bases). The CDR3 totals 14 residues. Trimming shortened V by 3 bases and J by 4 bases, and 9 bases separated the two germline ends. Germline V gene lookup returns CDR1 MGHDK and CDR2 SYGVNS. The CDR3 DNA reads as TGTGCCAGCAGTGAGGAGGGCGGCACCGGGGAGCTGTTTTTT. Translated, it gives CASSEEGGTGELFF.

A note on this clone: At one end, the junction sequence differs from germline, possibly due to a read error. The V gene is TRBV6-4, the J gene TRBJ1-2, with no clear D. The CDR3 loop spans 13 amino acids. Germline V gives CDR1 MRHNA, CDR2 SNTAGT. The CDR3 loop is CASSYSRDYGYTF. The CDR3 DNA follows: TGTGCCAGCAGTTACTCCCGGGACTATGGCTACACCTTC.

The rearrangement uses TRBV6-4 and TRBJ2-1, with unresolved D. The CDR3 is 13 amino acids. CDR1 MRHNA and CDR2 SNTAGT come from the germline V gene. V dropped 1 base and J dropped 9 bases, with 10 bases sitting between them. CDR3 sequence: CASSDYEESEQFF. The DNA for the CDR3 is TGTGCCAGCAGTGACTACGAAGAGAGTGAGCAGTTCTTC.